Below, 20 T cell receptor beta chains from the same sample are listed, as sequenced in a study of blood T cell repertoires in COVID-19. Clones were sequenced by immunoSEQ multiplex PCR, and TCRdb holds only the in-frame ones, with some missing. There are about 170,000 clones in the sample; approximately 85% occur only once, and approximately 2.6% lies in the top ten. Sequenced: peripheral blood. The receptors originated from a woman of 80 years or more with COVID-19, enrolled during active disease.

This clone was observed a handful of times. This chain connects TRBV7-2 to TRBJ2-7, with a weak D call TRBD1 (5 bases). CDR3 length: 11 amino acids. Germline V gene lookup returns CDR1 SGHTA and CDR2 FQGNSA. V lost 5 bases and J 7 bases, leaving 9 bases between the germline ends. CDR3 nucleotides: TGTGCCAGCAGCGTTTACAGGGAGCAGTACTTC. Translating it yields CASSVYREQYF. Based on the CDR3 plus reference TRBV7-2 and TRBJ2-7, the full variable domain is GAGVSQSPSNKVTEKGKDVELRCDPISGHTALYWYRQSLGQGLEFLIYFQGNSAPDKSGLPSDRFSAERTGGSVSTLTIQRTQQEDSAVYLCASSVYREQYFGPGTRLTVT.

This clone has more than one count but fewer than ten. The chain has TRBV2 and TRBJ1-2; 9 positions match TRBD1. This CDR3 is 14 amino acids long. The V gene end was trimmed by 6 bases and the J gene end by 3 bases; junction bases not matched to a gene: 5. Germline-derived CDR1 and CDR2 are SNHLY and FYNNEI. CDR3 sequence (DNA): TGTGCCAGCAGCCGGACAGGGGAGTACTATGGCTACACCTTC. Its protein product is CASSRTGEYYGYTF.

The rearrangement uses TRBV28 and TRBJ1-2; D is unclear. CDR3 length: 14 amino acids. V lost 4 bases and J lost 4, with 13 bases in between. CDR1 and CDR2 from the germline V gene are MDHEN and SYDVKM. As DNA, the CDR3 is TGTGCCAGCAGTTCCGGACTGGCTGGCTATGGCTACACCTTC. This codes for CASSSGLAGYGYTF.

The V call is TRBV18, the J call TRBJ2-3; the D is unclear. CDR3 length: 16 amino acids. Germline assignment: CDR1 KGHSH and CDR2 LQKENI. The germline V and J ends were trimmed by 3 bases and 4 bases, with 17 bases remaining between them. CDR3 amino acids: CASSPEYTQSPDTQYF. The DNA for the CDR3 is TGTGCCAGCTCACCGGAATATACACAGTCCCCAGATACGCAGTATTTT.

This clone was seen a handful of times. The V and J genes are TRBV18 and TRBJ1-2; no clear D gene. CDR1 and CDR2 from the germline V gene are KGHSH and LQKENI. This CDR3 spans 13 amino acids. V was trimmed by 3 bases and J by 0 bases, leaving 5 bases between them. The CDR3 reads CASSPTTNYGYTF. CDR3 DNA: TGTGCCAGCTCACCGACAACTAACTATGGCTACACCTTC.

This chain uses TRBV7-2 with TRBJ2-7; 9 nucleotides match TRBD2. CDR1 and CDR2 from the germline V gene are SGHTA and FQGNSA. V shed 5 bases, J shed 4 bases, and the junction held 15 bases outside the gene matches. The CDR3 totals 17 residues. The DNA of the CDR3 is TGTGCCAGCAGCCCCCGCCCCGGGCGGGGGGGCCAGTACGAGCAGTACTTC. Its protein product is CASSPRPGRGGQYEQYF.

The rearrangement joins TRBV12-3 or TRBV12-4 to TRBJ2-5; no clear D. The CDR3 totals 13 residues. Deletions cut 3 bases from V and 7 bases from J, with 12 bases between. For the CDR3, the DNA is TGTGCCAGCAGTTTTGCCCCGAGAGCGACCCAGTACTTC. Protein sequence: CASSFAPRATQYF.

V is TRBV27 and J is TRBJ2-2, with 13 bases that match TRBD2. The germline CDR1 and CDR2 sequences are MNHEY and SMNVEV (reference sequence). This CDR3 contains 15 residues. V lost 6 bases, J lost 8 bases, and 6 bases stayed unmatched. The CDR3 protein is CASREGLAGMGELFF. DNA of the CDR3: TGTGCCAGCAGAGAGGGACTAGCGGGAATGGGGGAGCTGTTTTTT.

This clone was detected once. The V and J genes are TRBV4-1 and TRBJ2-3; 8 bases fit TRBD1. The CDR3 is 16 residues long. Per the germline V gene, CDR1 is MGHRA and CDR2 is YSYEKL. V was clipped by 0 bases and J by 6 bases; unmatched bases: 8. Here the CDR3 DNA reads TGCGCCAGCAGCCAAGATGACAGGACAGGGTTCGATACGCAGTATTTT. It is translated as CASSQDDRTGFDTQYF.

The gene calls are TRBV27 and TRBJ1-6, with 7 bases that match TRBD1. CDR1 is MNHEY and CDR2 is SMNVEV in the germline V gene (reference sequence). The CDR3 is 19 amino acids. The junction had 17 bases not matched to a gene; V was cut back by 5 bases and J by 4 bases. The CDR3 region is CASSTSGTDAFPYNSPLHF. The CDR3 DNA reads TGTGCCAGCAGTACGTCCGGGACAGACGCCTTCCCATATAATTCACCCCTCCACTTT.

The rearrangement links TRBV7-8 to TRBJ1-4; 8 positions agree with TRBD1. The CDR3 consists of 15 residues. After removal of 7 bases from V and 5 bases from J, the junction contained 9 bases not matched to a gene. The germline V gene encodes CDR1 SGHVS and CDR2 FQNEAQ. In DNA form, the CDR3 reads TGTGCCAGCAAGGACGACAGGGGCGGGAATGAAAAACTGTTTTTT. Translated: CASKDDRGGNEKLFF.

In its sample, this clone was seen once. The rearrangement links TRBV3-1 (or the pseudogene TRBV3-2) to TRBJ2-7, with 8 nucleotides matching TRBD1. This CDR3 comprises 16 residues. V gave up 4 bases and J gave up 4 bases; unmatched junction bases: 12. Germline V gene lookup returns CDR1 LGHDT and CDR2 YNNKEL (reference sequence). The CDR3 spells CASSRVGQGASYEQYF. DNA of the CDR3: TGTGCCAGCAGCCGAGTCGGACAGGGTGCCTCGTACGAGCAGTACTTC.

The chain couples TRBV21-1 to TRBJ2-2; TRBD2 is the table's D call and was not checked against the DNA. TRBV21-1 is flagged as a pseudogene. This CDR3 is built from 19 residues. The CDR3 region has the DNA TGTGCCAGCAGCAAAGCGCTTAACTCGGGGTCGCCGAACACCGGGGAGCTGTTTTTT. It is translated as CASSKALNSGSPNTGELFF.

The chain employs TRBV5-1 and TRBJ2-3, with D possibly being TRBD2 (5 bases). V gave up 4 bases and J gave up 0 bases, with 12 bases separating them. Germline CDR1 and CDR2: SGHRS and YFSETQ. The CDR3 has 15 residues. This chain's CDR3 is CASSLGLTSTDTQYF. The CDR3 DNA sequence: TGCGCCAGCAGCCTCGGACTTACGAGCACAGATACGCAGTATTTT.

The chain links TRBV6-5 to TRBJ1-2, with 8 bases fitting TRBD1. CDR1 is MNHEY and CDR2 is SVGAGI in the germline V gene. There are 14 residues in the CDR3. V gave up 8 bases and J gave up 8 bases; unmatched junction bases: 13. The CDR3 DNA reads TGTGCCAGCGGGGCAGCGCGAGACAGGGGAGGCTACACCTTC. Its translation: CASGAARDRGGYTF.

The chain is built from TRBV7-2 and TRBJ1-5, with D possibly TRBD1 on 5 matching bases. The CDR3 consists of 16 residues. Germline loops: CDR1 SGHTA, CDR2 FQGNSA. V was shortened by 5 bases and J by 1 base, with 15 bases between the two germline ends. CDR3 region: CASSKRQGGSNQPQHF. The CDR3 coding sequence is TGTGCCAGCAGCAAAAGGCAGGGAGGGAGCAATCAGCCCCAGCATTTT.

The rearrangement uses TRBV2 and TRBJ2-1; 9 nucleotides align to TRBD2. V lost 5 bases to trimming and J lost 0 bases; unmatched junction nucleotides: 5. Germline V lookup: CDR1 SNHLY, CDR2 FYNNEI. This CDR3 spans 16 amino acids. The CDR3 DNA follows: TGTGCCAGCAGTCCTAGCGGGAAGATCTCCTACAATGAGCAGTTCTTC. Amino acids: CASSPSGKISYNEQFF.

This clone was observed once. V is TRBV3-1 (or the pseudogene TRBV3-2) and J is TRBJ2-7; D remains ambiguous. There are 16 residues in the CDR3. The V gene's germline CDR1 is LGHDT and CDR2 YNNKEL (reference sequence). V lost 4 bases, J lost 1 base, and 17 bases lay in between. The CDR3 nucleotides read TGTGCCAGCAGCCCCTTTCCCCCCAGGATTTCCTACGAGCAGTACTTC. It is translated as CASSPFPPRISYEQYF.

The chain uses TRBV5-4 and TRBJ2-3; possibly TRBD2 for D (6 bases). V was cut by 7 bases and J by 4 bases, with 19 bases left in between. The CDR3 totals 15 residues. CDR1 is SGHNT and CDR2 is YYREEE in the germline V gene (reference sequence). CDR3 protein: CASRRGAGAPDTQYF. CDR3 coding DNA: TGTGCCAGCCGCCGAGGAGCGGGCGCCCCAGATACGCAGTATTTT.

The genes are TRBV28 and TRBJ2-7, with 8 nucleotides matching TRBD2. Germline CDR1 is MDHEN and CDR2 is SYDVKM. The CDR3 is 15 residues long. V shed 6 bases, J shed 3 bases, and the junction held 10 bases outside the gene matches. CDR3 DNA sequence: TGTGCCAGCAGCCAGGCGGGGGGCGCCTTCTACGAGCAGTACTTC. The encoded protein is CASSQAGGAFYEQYF.